This T cell receptor (beta chain) was captured in a study of radiotherapy plus CTLA-4 blockade in lung cancer. Study details: Among enrolled patients, over 15% responded and around 30% achieved disease control. Study conclusions and caveats: The authors reported that early blood T cell clone dynamics, with interferon-beta, best predicted response. TCR clones originating in tumors grew in number in blood after radiotherapy plus ipilimumab.

Focal radiation plus CTLA-4 blockade with ipilimumab was given to patients with chemo-refractory metastatic non-small-cell lung cancer. Produced via immunoSEQ multiplex PCR; TCRdb's table is partial and in-frame only. The sample has about 25,000 clones, less than 80% seen once; the top ten hold 2.5% to 3.5%. Turning to this clone: Its target is unknown.

The CDR3 loop spans 14 amino acids. Germline V gives CDR1 LGHNA, CDR2 YSLEER. V dropped 3 bases and J dropped 7; count of bases not matched to a gene: 7. The sequence was collected from a human donor with non-small cell lung cancer whose response to radiotherapy plus ipilimumab could not be evaluated. The V gene is TRBV4-3, the J gene TRBJ2-7; 9 bases map to TRBD2. The sequences come from peripheral blood, collected from a patient treated with radiotherapy plus ipilimumab. CDR3 protein: CASSHVAGDQEQYF. CDR3 bases: TGCGCCAGCAGCCATGTAGCGGGAGACCAAGAGCAGTACTTC.